This T cell receptor beta chain originates from a study of type 1 regulatory T cells (dated by TCRdb to the early 2020s). About the investigation overall: The study characterized an in vitro protocol that generated a Tr1-enriched, alloantigen-specific CD4 T cell product named T-allo10. T-allo10 was being evaluated clinically in patients with hematological malignancies who were receiving allogeneic hematopoietic stem cell transplantation.

Taken from the germline V gene (reference sequence), the CDR1 and CDR2 loops are GTSNPN and SVGIG. The V and J ends are trimmed by 0 bases and 5 bases, leaving 13 bases between them. The CDR3 numbers 14 residues from cysteine through phenylalanine. CDR3 DNA only is kept here, 42 bases in frame from base 1. Sequencing used an Illumina MiSeq. TCRdb reprocessing: public reads trimmed at Q25 with fastp, clones called with MiXCR, in-frame beta chains kept. All rows with the same CDR3 protein become a single entry with the most common DNA and genes. Counted in this sample were some 90,000 distinct CDR3 sequences; 25% to 40% of them appeared once. The ten biggest clones cover less than 2.5% of the sample. To note about this clonotype: Its antigen remains unidentified. No per-base quality is available; no much larger clone lies one base away.

The sample taken for sequencing was CD4+ T cells, either the whole sample or a sorted fraction (not recorded which). This receptor was taken from a human donor in good health. The chain links TRBV30 with TRBJ2-5; perhaps TRBD2 is the D gene, with 6 bases matching. The CDR3: CAWSVGNRGETQYF. The nucleotide sequence is TGTGCCTGGAGTGTTGGTAACCGGGGGGAGACCCAGTACTTC. The variable domain in full, with residues beyond the CDR3 obtained from the reference TRBV30 and TRBJ2-5 genes, is SQTIHQWPATLVQPVGSPLSLECTVEGTSNPNLYWYRQAAGRGLQLLFYSVGIGQISSEVPQNLSASRPQDRQFILSSKKLLLSDSGFYLCAWSVGNRGETQYFGPGTRLLVL.